The entry below describes one T cell receptor (beta chain). The count of this clone is one. This receptor's antigen is unknown. Base quality data are lacking; no much larger clone is found one base away. The sample belongs to a study of shared clonotypes between healthy human individuals (dated by TCRdb to 2019 to 2021). Regarding the study in general: A couple of women and three men aged 18 to 49 years were included in the cohort. For each donor, three plates each were used for CD4 naive and CD4 memory, two plates were used for CD8 naive, and one plate was used for CD8 memory. The study deeply sequenced blood TCR repertoires of five healthy adults to estimate repertoire size and the extent of clonotype sharing between individuals. To increase sequencing depth and limit assay-specific biases, TCR repertoire library preparation and sequencing were carried out by different laboratories using diverse techniques. Per donor, leukapheresis produced somewhere between about 0.8 and 9 billion PBMCs. Beyond this particular receptor, the publication reports: Rarefaction of sorted-subset datasets indicated incomplete sequencing despite the large sequencing depth. Because the study included a small number of donors, the genetic and exposure-history diversity represented was limited. Naive subsets generally had larger estimated clonotype richness than memory subsets did. Compared with non-shared clonotypes, the clonotypes found in all four sorted-subset donors had higher generation probabilities. Sampling was restricted to blood, and TCR repertoires in tissue are likely to differ from TCR repertoires in blood. Pairwise subsampling led to the expectation that sequencing depth would affect the degree of clonotype sharing among donors. When a few donors were compared, the shared fraction of clonotypes was around 4.6% for naive CD4, about 4% for naive CD8, 2.3% for memory CD4, and under 0.5% for memory CD8.

Deletion took 9 bases off V and 0 bases off J, with a span of 6 bases between the germline ends. The CDR3 runs 13 residues from the cysteine to the phenylalanine. Of all the DNA, just the CDR3 is kept, 39 bases in frame from base 1. Per the germline V gene, MGHRA is the CDR1 and YSYEKL is the CDR2. CD8 naive samples were CD45RO-negative cells positively selected for CCR7, giving a CD45RA+CCR7+ population that excluded TemRA cells. Healthy HIV-negative adults with no recently reported acute infections or vaccinations were included as donors. Every donor was a Caucasian adult residing in Nashville, Tennessee, USA. After blood collection by leukapheresis, PBMCs were isolated using Ficoll-Histopaque density gradient centrifugation and then cryopreserved in the vapor phase of liquid nitrogen. Analytical flow cytometry was used to check the purity and quantity of each magnetically sorted T cell population. From each sorted fraction, genomic DNA was isolated and quantified by UV absorbance on a Nanodrop 2000c.

TCR CDR3 regions were amplified from genomic DNA by multiplex PCR using the deep immunoSEQ assay. Genomic DNA extracted from each cell subset was distributed evenly over all wells of several immunoSEQ 96-well plates, and each plate served as one replicate. For sorted subsets, about 210 ng of genomic DNA, equivalent to about 30,000 T cell genomes, went into each replicate PCR. Purified libraries were quantified with a Qubit 3.0 fluorometer, sized on a Bioanalyzer 2100, and re-quantified with the KAPA Library Quantification kit. Every immunoSEQ 96-well plate was sequenced on a separate single-read 150-cycle Illumina NextSeq 550 flow cell. In the authors' own workflow: Because only junctional sequences without quality scores were contained in the immunoSEQ output, filtering matching that applied to full-length reads could not be performed. To assign V/J genes and CDR3, sequences were annotated against IMGT germline references using PyIR, a Python wrapper for IgBLAST v1.9. Any read was removed if the V/J assignment was weak (E-value above 1e-6), the CDR3 was missing, or the read contained stop codons, out-of-frame junctions, or ambiguous translated residues. A V3J clonotype was defined by an identical inferred V gene, J gene, and CDR3 amino acid sequence. To compute the percentage overlap between repertoires, the number of shared unique clonotypes was divided by the size of the smaller repertoire. Repertoire richness was assessed with RTK rarefaction, the Chao1 estimator, and Recon v2.1 estimates of unobserved clonotypes. For all TCRbeta clonotypes obtained by the gDNA method from several donors, generation probabilities were computed with OLGA. TCRdb re-hosts the immuneACCESS table, in-frame sequences only. Its copies lack some clones; in the studies checked, an unresolved V gene accounts for under half of them, and the cause for the rest is not known. V, J and clone size are taken as reported in that table, and D and trimming were inferred from the DNA itself. The sample table shows 1.5 million to 2.5 million clones, and about 95% are seen once. Of the sample, 1% to 1.5% is held by the ten largest clones.

Here the chain combines TRBV4-1 and TRBJ2-6, with no reliable assignment of the D segment. Sequenced sample: naive CD8+ T cells sorted from blood. The sample's cell subset or site label, decoded: CD45RA+CCR7+. The TCR sequence derives from a man younger than 35 in good health. The sequenced DNA is TGCGCCAGTCACACCTCTGGGGCCAACGTCCTGACTTTC. It translates to CASHTSGANVLTF.